The 2 T cell receptor beta chains listed next were all sequenced from one sample in a study of early T cells in non-severe SARS-CoV-2 infection. TCRdb analysed the 5' RACE reads with MiXCR anew, one entry per CDR3 protein. The sample consists of more than 55,000 distinct CDR3 sequences, roughly 5.7% of them appearing once. This sample comprised whole blood, obtained at baseline. These receptors originate from an adult who was a healthcare worker with PCR-confirmed SARS-CoV-2 infection or an uninfected control (not recorded which).

The CDR3 DNA sequence: TGTGCCAGCAGCTTAGTGTCTAGCGGGAGAAGCACCGGGGAGCTGTTTTTT. Protein sequence: CASSLVSSGRSTGELFF. This chain links TRBV11-1 with TRBJ2-2, with 10 bases that match TRBD2. J lost 4 bases, V lost 1 base, and 6 bases had no gene match. Germline V lookup: CDR1 SGHAT, CDR2 FQDESV (reference sequence). The CDR3 contains 17 residues. The whole variable domain, remainder taken from reference TRBV11-1 and TRBJ2-2, is EAEVAQSPRYKITEKSQAVAFWCDPISGHATLYWYRQILGQGPELLVQFQDESVVDDSQLPKDRFSAERLKGVDSTLKIQPAELGDSAMYLCASSLVSSGRSTGELFFGEGSRLTVL.

This clonotype was seen repeatedly, ten times or more. V usage is TRBV7-8 and J usage is TRBJ2-5, with D unclear. V lost 7 bases and J 4 bases, leaving 10 bases between the germline ends. The CDR3 is 12 residues long. The germline CDR1 and CDR2 sequences are SGHVS and FQNEAQ. As DNA, the CDR3 is TGTGCCAGCACCTCACGAGGAGAGACCCAGTACTTC. This translates into CASTSRGETQYF.